The present entry profiles one T cell receptor (beta chain) with its context. Its specific antigen is unknown. Because the receptor is murine, the gene names and germline sequences shown are mouse ones. Read sequence stops 1 residue before the CDR3 end, and the germline J gene provides the missing end. The source of the sample is a study of tissue T cells after allogeneic stem cell transplantation (dated by TCRdb to between 2021 and 2022). Notes on the research overall: TCR beta repertoires were profiled across many tissues obtained from research autopsies of patients with and without GVHD, as well as in mouse models of GVHD. The human part of the study was a prospective observational study with no blinding and no randomization.

Broad study findings and their caveats: Sampling depth was acknowledged as a limitation, and the patient cohort was both small and clinically heterogeneous. Which tissue TCRs were alloreactive or antigen-specific was not determined in the study, and some clones might have been persisting host cells. In both patients and mice, T cells from blood and spleen covered only a limited part of the TCR repertoire found in tissues. Within patients, how anatomically similar tissues were was a major factor shaping TCR repertoire composition, regardless of disease or transplant status. Not many T cell clones showed up in more than one patient, yet clustering based on motifs uncovered repertoire signatures that were shared across patients in a tissue-specific way.

The CDR3, from cysteine to phenylalanine, totals 14 residues. The DNA shown is the part of the CDR3 that was read: 39 bases, in frame from base 1. V is shortened by 5 bases, J by 2 bases, and the region joining them spans 9 bases. Via the germline V gene (reference sequence), CDR1 is LGHDT and CDR2 YNNKQL. The library was generated by the immunoSEQ multiplex PCR assay. Adaptive Biotechnologies performed the TCRbeta CDR3 sequencing at survey depth and reported CDR3 sequences, V/J genes, productive frequency and template counts. Amplification of TCR beta CDR3 regions started from genomic DNA instead of RNA. In the source study's methods: Pairwise repertoire overlap between tissues was quantified with Jensen-Shannon divergence, where 1 means complete divergence and 0 identical. Tissues were clustered by single-linkage agglomerative hierarchical clustering of pairwise JSD values and displayed as dendrograms. GLIPH2 was run on all patient samples with simulation_depth 1000, kmer_min_depth 3, cdr3_length_cutoff 8, keeping groups with more than two unique CDR3s. A standardized tissue-overlap score was calculated by extrapolating Jaccard GLIPH-group overlap across patients to a standard repertoire size of 1000 clones. To look at how diversity was associated with clinical or experimental variables, linear mixed-effect models were used, with tissue treated as a fixed effect and individual treated as a random effect. TCRdb mirrors the immuneACCESS table, restricted to in-frame sequences. Some clones are absent from its copies; in checked studies, under half trace to an unresolved V gene, and the reason for the others is unknown. V, J and clone size reflect that table, while D and trimming were determined from the DNA. The sample includes just over 20,000 clones, with about 70% observed a single time. Of the sample, approximately 0.42% falls within the top ten clones.

The sequence was obtained from a female BALB/c mouse in good health. The strain carries MHC haplotype H2-d. The sequencing input was blood. The chain joins TRBV4 to TRBJ2-2, with the D gene not confidently named. This receptor carries the CDR3 CASSPTINTGQLYF. CDR3 bases read: TGTGCCAGCAGCCCGACAATTAACACCGGGCAGCTCTAC.